The 9 T cell receptor beta chains in this list originate from one sample, sequenced in a study of CD8 T cells in Susac syndrome. Random hexamers were used to reverse transcribe roughly 0.45 to 1 ug of RNA. TCRdb processed the immunoSEQ multiplex PCR reads anew with MiXCR; each CDR3 protein has one entry. The sample lists 150,000 to 200,000 distinct CDR3 sequences, 85% to 95% occurring once. Material: CD4+ T cells from PBMCs. Every receptor here comes from a human donor in good health.

The V gene is TRBV20-1, the J gene TRBJ1-2; no firm D call. Germline CDR1 DFQATT, CDR2 SNEGSKA (reference sequence). CDR3 length: 14 residues. The V end was cut by 1 base, the J end by 0 bases, with 9 bases between. For the CDR3, the DNA is TGCAGTGCTAGAGTGGGCAGTACTAACTATGGCTACACCTTC. This codes for CSARVGSTNYGYTF.

The CDR3 bases are TGTGCCAGCTCACCACCTTCAAGACAGGGGGATGGCATTCAGTACTTC. Its protein is CASSPPSRQGDGIQYF. J is TRBJ2-4 and V is TRBV18, with 9 bases matching TRBD1. The V gene's germline CDR1 is KGHSH and CDR2 LQKENI. This CDR3 has 16 residues. The V and J ends lost 0 bases and 9 bases, in that order; junction bases with no gene match: 9.

J is TRBJ2-1 and V is TRBV5-1; D unclear. V dropped 3 bases and J dropped 8 bases, with 15 bases sitting between them. The CDR3 runs 14 residues. Germline CDR1 and CDR2: SGHRS and YFSETQ. CDR3 protein: CASSSTPPNHEQFF. The CDR3 bases are TGCGCCAGCAGCTCAACTCCTCCAAACCATGAGCAGTTCTTC.

The rearrangement joins TRBV19 to TRBJ2-3; a possible D gene is TRBD1 (5 bases). Trimming stripped 6 bases from V and 4 bases from J, with 11 bases between. From germline, CDR1 is LNHDA and CDR2 SQIVND (reference sequence). This CDR3 contains 13 residues. The DNA for the CDR3 is TGTGCCAGTAGGAGGCAGGGTGCAGATACGCAGTATTTT. Amino acids: CASRRQGADTQYF.

A single count supports this clonotype. This chain connects TRBV3-1 to TRBJ1-3; D is possibly TRBD1 (5 bases). The CDR3 runs to 13 residues. Germline V CDR1 and CDR2: LGHDT, YNNKEL (reference sequence). V shed 4 bases and J shed 8 bases, with 12 bases lying between them. DNA for the CDR3: TGTGCCAGCAGCCGCTGGGACCGGGACACCATATATTTT. Protein product: CASSRWDRDTIYF. Supplemented by reference TRBV3-1 and TRBJ1-3, the full variable domain reads DTAVSQTPKYLVTQMGNDKSIKCEQNLGHDTMYWYKQDSKKFLKIMFSYNNKELIINETVPNRFSPKSPDKAHLNLHINSLELGDSAVYFCASSRWDRDTIYFGEGSWLTVV.

The gene calls are TRBV12-3 or TRBV12-4 and TRBJ1-6; D gene uncertain. The V end was cut by 6 bases, the J end by 5 bases, with 20 bases between. The CDR3 loop spans 17 amino acids. The DNA for the CDR3 is TGTGCCAGCAGCCCCCTCTTTTCTAAGGCGGATAATTCACCCCTCCACTTT. Protein: CASSPLFSKADNSPLHF.

The chain recombines TRBV6-1 with TRBJ1-1; possible D gene TRBD1, 5 bases. CDR3 size: 13 residues. Trimming left V 7 bases short and J 5 bases short, with 14 bases between. The V gene's germline CDR1 is MNHNS and CDR2 SASEGT. The DNA of the CDR3 is TGTGCCAGCACTACCGGGACTCCAACTGAAGCTTTCTTT. This translates into CASTTGTPTEAFF.

This chain uses TRBV3-1 with TRBJ2-7, with D uncertain. V dropped 0 bases and J dropped 6 bases, with 9 bases sitting between them. Germline values: CDR1 LGHDT, CDR2 YNNKEL (reference sequence). The CDR3 covers 13 residues. The CDR3 loop reads CASSQEPGVEQYF. CDR3 bases: TGTGCCAGCAGCCAAGAACCCGGAGTCGAGCAGTACTTC.

The chain is built from TRBV12-3 or TRBV12-4 and TRBJ2-1; 9 nucleotides line up with TRBD2. V shed 3 bases, J shed 7 bases, and the junction held 4 bases outside the gene matches. CDR3 length equals 14 residues. CDR3 nucleotide sequence: TGTGCCAGCAGTTTTAGCGGGGGATCGAATGAGCAGTTCTTC. This sequence encodes CASSFSGGSNEQFF.